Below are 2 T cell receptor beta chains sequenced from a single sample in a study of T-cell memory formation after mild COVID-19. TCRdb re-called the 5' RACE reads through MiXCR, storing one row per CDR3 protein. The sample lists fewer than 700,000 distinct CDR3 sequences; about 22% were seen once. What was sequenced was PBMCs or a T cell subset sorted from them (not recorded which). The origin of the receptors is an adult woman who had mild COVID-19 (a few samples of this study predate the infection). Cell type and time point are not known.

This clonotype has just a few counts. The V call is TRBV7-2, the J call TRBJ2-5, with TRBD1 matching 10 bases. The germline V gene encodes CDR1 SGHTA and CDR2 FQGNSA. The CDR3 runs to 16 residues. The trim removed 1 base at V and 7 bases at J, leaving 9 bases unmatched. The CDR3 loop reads CASSLGQGAGFGTQYF. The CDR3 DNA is TGTGCCAGCAGCTTAGGACAGGGGGCAGGTTTCGGGACCCAGTACTTC.

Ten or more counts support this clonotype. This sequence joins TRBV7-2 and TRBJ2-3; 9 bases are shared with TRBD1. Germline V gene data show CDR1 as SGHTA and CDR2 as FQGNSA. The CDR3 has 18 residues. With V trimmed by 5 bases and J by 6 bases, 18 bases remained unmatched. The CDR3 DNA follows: TGTGCCAGCAGCCCTAACCGGTTAGGACAGGGGCAGTCTGATACGCAGTATTTT. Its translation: CASSPNRLGQGQSDTQYF.